This entry features one T cell receptor (beta chain) sequence. Its antigen remains unidentified. These data are taken from a study of T cells in Graves' hyperthyroidism and ophthalmopathy. Newly diagnosed patients aged 18 to 65 had hyperthyroidism of under 2 months' duration. It was uncontrolled infection, other autoimmune disease, pregnancy or lactation that excluded patients. The TCR beta CDR3 regions underwent amplification using RNA transcripts as the source. First-round RT-PCR with HTBI primers amplified the TCR CDR3 region. TCRdb re-called the multiplex PCR reads through MiXCR, storing one row per CDR3 protein. The table has approximately 380,000 distinct CDR3 sequences, approximately 19% seen once; the top ten hold about 3.5%. The CDR3 runs 14 residues. Germline CDR1 and CDR2: MDHEN and SYDVKM. Trimming removed 5 bases at V and 3 bases at J, with 14 bases between. Study-wide findings and caveats: In validation, the model predicted ophthalmopathy. These predictions came a median about 6.5 months before onset.

This rearrangement joins TRBV28 to TRBJ2-7, with D possibly matching TRBD1 (5 bases). The sample consisted of blood. This TCR derives from a woman aged 18 to 35 with Graves' hyperthyroidism. CDR3 sequence (DNA): TGTGCCAGCAGTAGGAACGCAGGGTACTACGAGCAGTACTTC. It translates to CASSRNAGYYEQYF.